These 3 T cell receptor beta chains originate from one sample sequenced in a study of T cells after yellow fever vaccination. TCRdb re-derived calls from the 5' RACE reads in MiXCR, one entry per CDR3 protein. This sample has approximately 110,000 distinct CDR3 sequences, with 8.4% found just once. The starting material was CD8+ T cells sorted from PBMCs, obtained 45 days after the yellow fever booster vaccination. The receptors originated from a young man who received the YFV17D yellow fever vaccine.

This clonotype was detected ten times or more. V usage is TRBV7-2 and J usage is TRBJ2-1; 9 nucleotides align to TRBD2. Germline CDR1 reads SGHTA; CDR2 reads FQGNSA. Trimming took 5 bases from V and 9 from J; bases not matched to a gene: 8. This CDR3 is 14 amino acids long. The CDR3 sequence: CASSDTSGLGEQFF. CDR3 coding DNA: TGTGCCAGCAGCGACACTAGCGGGTTAGGTGAGCAGTTCTTC. Supplemented by reference TRBV7-2 and TRBJ2-1, the full variable domain reads GAGVSQSPSNKVTEKGKDVELRCDPISGHTALYWYRQSLGQGLEFLIYFQGNSAPDKSGLPSDRFSAERTGGSVSTLTIQRTQQEDSAVYLCASSDTSGLGEQFFGPGTRLTVL.

Many counts were recorded for this clonotype. The chain links TRBV6-5 to TRBJ1-1; no firm D call. This CDR3 has 13 residues. The germline CDR1 and CDR2 sequences are MNHEY and SVGAGI. Trimming stripped 1 base from V and 7 bases from J, with 10 bases between. DNA of the CDR3: TGTGCCAGCAGTTACTTTCGGGGAAGTGAAGCTTTCTTT. Translation: CASSYFRGSEAFF.

This clonotype was observed at least ten times. The chain recombines TRBV27 with TRBJ2-5, with D possibly being TRBD1 or TRBD2 (5 bases each). V lost 7 bases to trimming and J lost 5 bases, with 8 bases between them. Germline CDR1 reads MNHEY; CDR2 reads SMNVEV (reference sequence). This CDR3 contains 11 residues. The DNA for the CDR3 is TGTGCCAGCATCGAGGGGGAGACCCAGTACTTC. Residues: CASIEGETQYF.